Listed below are T cell receptor beta chains from one sample, sequenced in a study of OX40 agonist ivuxolimab in advanced cancers. TCRdb's copy holds only in-frame clones and misses some; the assay was immunoSEQ multiplex PCR. The table has some 83,000 clones, around 83% seen once. Sample: CD4+ or CD8+ T cells sorted from blood, taken in a trial of the OX40 agonist ivuxolimab. The receptors here all came from an adult with an advanced solid tumor such as melanoma, head and neck, liver or kidney cancer. Each CDR3 is given with its conserved first and last residue. Fields, in order: D gene, J gene, V gene, clone size, CDR3 protein, CDR3 DNA. A D gene is named only where the DNA matches it firmly. Expanded clones get a size class; other rows say once, few or many, or leave the size out.

D gene: TRBD2
J gene: TRBJ2-5
V gene: TRBV14
clone size: .
CDR3 protein: CASSSTSGGTQYF
CDR3 DNA: TGTGCCAGCAGCTCCACTAGCGGGGGGACCCAGTACTTC

D gene: .
J gene: TRBJ2-2
V gene: TRBV7-6
clone size: few
CDR3 protein: CASSLGTEKTGELFF
CDR3 DNA: TGTGCCAGCAGCTTAGGGACAGAGAAGACCGGGGAGCTGTTTTTT

D gene: .
J gene: TRBJ1-2
V gene: TRBV7-9
clone size: .
CDR3 protein: CASSSDRDYGYTF
CDR3 DNA: TGTGCCAGCAGCAGTGACCGGGACTATGGCTACACCTTC

D gene: TRBD1
J gene: TRBJ1-4
V gene: TRBV6-6
clone size: .
CDR3 protein: CASINRGGGSEKLFF
CDR3 DNA: TGTGCCAGCATTAACAGGGGCGGGGGGAGTGAAAAACTGTTTTTT

D gene: .
J gene: TRBJ1-3
V gene: TRBV5-5
clone size: .
CDR3 protein: CASSFDRHTGNTIYF
CDR3 DNA: TGTGCCAGCAGCTTCGACAGACATACTGGAAACACCATATATTTT

D gene: .
J gene: TRBJ2-3
V gene: TRBV7-3
clone size: .
CDR3 protein: CASSFTGQDTQYF
CDR3 DNA: TGTGCCAGCAGCTTTACAGGGCAAGATACGCAGTATTTT

D gene: .
J gene: TRBJ2-1
V gene: TRBV18
clone size: .
CDR3 protein: CASSRVFGGGSYNEQFF
CDR3 DNA: TGTGCCAGCTCACGGGTTTTCGGAGGAGGCTCCTACAATGAGCAGTTCTTC

D gene: TRBD1
J gene: TRBJ2-7
V gene: TRBV27
clone size: .
CDR3 protein: CASSLSGQGHTYEQYF
CDR3 DNA: TGTGCCAGCAGTCTTTCGGGACAGGGACATACCTACGAGCAGTACTTC

D gene: TRBD2
J gene: TRBJ2-1
V gene: TRBV5-1
clone size: .
CDR3 protein: CASSLGAGDEQFF
CDR3 DNA: TGCGCCAGCAGCTTGGGAGCGGGGGACGAGCAGTTCTTC

D gene: .
J gene: TRBJ1-2
V gene: TRBV19
clone size: .
CDR3 protein: CASSMGYGYTF
CDR3 DNA: TGTGCCAGTAGTATGGGGTATGGCTACACCTTC